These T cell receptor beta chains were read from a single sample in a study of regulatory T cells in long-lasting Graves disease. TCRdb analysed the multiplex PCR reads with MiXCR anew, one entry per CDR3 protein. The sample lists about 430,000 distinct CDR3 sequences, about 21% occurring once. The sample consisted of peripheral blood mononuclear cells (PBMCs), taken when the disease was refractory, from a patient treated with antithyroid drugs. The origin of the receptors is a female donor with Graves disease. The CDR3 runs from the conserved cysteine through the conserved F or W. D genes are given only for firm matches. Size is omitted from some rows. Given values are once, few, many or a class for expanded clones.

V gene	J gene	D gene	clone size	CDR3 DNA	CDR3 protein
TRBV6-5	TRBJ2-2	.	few	TGTGCCAGCAGTTTTGGGACCGGGGGCGGGGAGCTGTTTTTT	CASSFGTGGGELFF
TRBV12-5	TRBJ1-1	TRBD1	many	TGTGCTAGTGGTACCTCGACAGGGGGCTCTGAAGCTTTCTTT	CASGTSTGGSEAFF
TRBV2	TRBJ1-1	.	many	TGTGCCAGCAGTGAAGTTTCGCAGGGGCGCACTGAAGCTTTCTTT	CASSEVSQGRTEAFF
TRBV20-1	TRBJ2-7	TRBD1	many	TGCAGTGCTAGGGGGACAGGGGAACTCGAGCAGTACTTC	CSARGTGELEQYF
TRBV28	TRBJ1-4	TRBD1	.	TGTGCCAGCAGCCCATGGACAGGGGCACGACACAATGAAAAACTGTTTTTT	CASSPWTGARHNEKLFF
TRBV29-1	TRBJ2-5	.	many	TGCAGCGTTGAAAAGGCAGGGGTCCTACAAGAGACCCAGTACTTC	CSVEKAGVLQETQYF
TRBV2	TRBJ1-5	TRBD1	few	TGTGCCAGCAGTGAAGCGATTGGACAGGGGAATCAGCCCCAGCATTTT	CASSEAIGQGNQPQHF
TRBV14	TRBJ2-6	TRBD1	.	TGTGCCAGCAGCCAAGCTCCCAGTGGGACAGGGGTAGGGGCCAACGTCCTGACTTTC	CASSQAPSGTGVGANVLTF
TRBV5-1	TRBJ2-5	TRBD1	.	TGCGCCAGCAGCACGGGGACAGGTGGTGTGAGGGAGACCCAGTACTTC	CASSTGTGGVRETQYF
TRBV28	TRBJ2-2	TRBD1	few	TGTGCCGGGAAGAGGGGGCCGAACACCGGGGAGCTGTTTTTT	CAGKRGPNTGELFF
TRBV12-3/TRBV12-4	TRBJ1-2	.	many	TGTGCCAGCAGTTACACCCGCCGGGATGGCTACACCTTC	CASSYTRRDGYTF
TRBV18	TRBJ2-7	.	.	TGTGCCAGCTCACCATTTTTAGATTCCTACGAGCAGTACTTC	CASSPFLDSYEQYF
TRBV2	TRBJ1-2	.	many	TGTGCCAGCAGTGAATATTATGGCTACACCTTC	CASSEYYGYTF
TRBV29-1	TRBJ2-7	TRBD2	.	TGCAGCGTTGAAGAAGAAGGGGCCGGGGGGGCCTACGAGCAGTACTTC	CSVEEEGAGGAYEQYF
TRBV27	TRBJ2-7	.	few	TGTGCCAGCCACCGGGCCACGGACTACGAGCAGTACTTC	CASHRATDYEQYF
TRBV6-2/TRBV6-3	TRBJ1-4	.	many	TGTGCCAGCAGTTACGGGGGGACAACTAATGAAAAACTGTTTTTT	CASSYGGTTNEKLFF
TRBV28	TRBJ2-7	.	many	TGTGCCAGCGTCACGGGGGTAGCCTACGAGCAGTACTTC	CASVTGVAYEQYF